This T cell receptor (beta chain) was observed in a study of blood T cells in healthy people across ages. Notes on the study in general: With age, beta diversity per million T cells declined roughly linearly, significantly by around 43.

This clonotype was counted a few times. Its target is unknown. Each sample gave at least 6.5 million isolated PBMCs. CDR1 PRHDT and CDR2 FYEKMQ come from the germline V gene (reference sequence). The CDR3 spans 11 residues. V was cut by 6 bases and J by 10 bases, with 10 bases left in between. A sample-barcoded 5' primer and a J-beta primer mix were used in a second PCR of about 6 to 11 cycles. TCRdb re-called the 5' RACE reads with MiXCR, one entry per CDR3 protein. The sample contains about 1,500,000 distinct CDR3 sequences, 42% of which appear only once. Sequenced sample: blood. This TCR came from a young woman in good health. This sequence joins TRBV13 and TRBJ2-1; D might be TRBD2 (6 bases). CDR3 region: CASRPLAEQFF. In DNA form, the CDR3 reads TGTGCCAGCAGGCCCCTAGCGGAGCAGTTCTTC.